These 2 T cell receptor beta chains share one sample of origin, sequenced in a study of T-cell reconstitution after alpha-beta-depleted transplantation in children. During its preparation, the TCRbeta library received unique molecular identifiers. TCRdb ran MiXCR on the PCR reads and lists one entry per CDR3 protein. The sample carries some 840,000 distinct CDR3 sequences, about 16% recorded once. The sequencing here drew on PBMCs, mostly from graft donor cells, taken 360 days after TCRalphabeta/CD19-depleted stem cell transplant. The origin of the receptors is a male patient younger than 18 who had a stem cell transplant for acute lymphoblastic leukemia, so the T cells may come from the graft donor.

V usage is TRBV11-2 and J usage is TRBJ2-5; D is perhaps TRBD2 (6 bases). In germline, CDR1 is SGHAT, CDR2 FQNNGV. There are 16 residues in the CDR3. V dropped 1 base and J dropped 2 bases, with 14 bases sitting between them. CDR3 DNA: TGTGCCAGCAGCTTAGGGATCCTAGCGTCTCAAGAGACCCAGTACTTC. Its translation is CASSLGILASQETQYF.

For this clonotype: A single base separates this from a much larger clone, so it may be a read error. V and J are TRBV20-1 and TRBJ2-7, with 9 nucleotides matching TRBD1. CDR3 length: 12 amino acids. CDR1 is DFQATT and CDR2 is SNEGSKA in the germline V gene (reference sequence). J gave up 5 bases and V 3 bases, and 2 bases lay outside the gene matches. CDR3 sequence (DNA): TGCAGTGCTAGCACAGGGGGCCACGAGCAGTACTTC. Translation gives CSASTGGHEQYF.